This TCR beta chain is drawn from a study of technical replicates of blood from several donors (dated by TCRdb to about 2017). This clone is a singleton in its sample. The antigen this receptor binds is unknown. No base-level quality is on record; no much larger clone is a single base apart. Spanning cysteine to phenylalanine, the CDR3 consists of 14 amino acids. Of all the DNA, just the CDR3 is kept, 42 bases in frame from base 1. Via the germline V gene, CDR1 is SGHDT and CDR2 YYEEEE. V gives up 4 bases and J gives up 3 bases, and the segment between their germline ends measures 11 bases. Library preparation employed the immunoSEQ multiplex PCR assay. TCRdb stores this immuneACCESS table with in-frame sequences only. Part of the clones is absent; in the studies checked, under half of the shortfall reflects unresolved V genes, and no reason is known for the rest. This sample comprises under 95,000 clones, 80% to 95% of them detected only once. Of the sample, 0.42% is held by the ten largest clones.

This TCR was sampled from a human donor in good health. The chain uses TRBV5-6 and TRBJ2-1, and perhaps TRBD1 as D gene, on 5 matching bases. Sequencing was performed on T cells isolated from PBMCs. CDR3 loop: CASSHRQYYNEQFF. The base sequence is TGTGCCAGCAGCCATAGACAGTACTACAATGAGCAGTTCTTC.